Following are 18 T cell receptor beta chains from one sample sequenced in a study of spatial heterogeneity in lung cancer (dated by TCRdb to the late 2010s). The library was produced with 5' RACE. TCRdb names NextSeq 500 as the instrument used. TCRdb passed the public sequencing reads through fastp at Q25 and MiXCR, retaining productive beta sequences. Entries that share a CDR3 protein sequence are merged under the most common genes and DNA. This sample lists around 92,000 distinct CDR3 sequences; about an eighth were detected once. The top ten clonotypes cover approximately 39% of the sample. The time point label, read with the paper, signifies: sample taken at primary tumor resection. The sample here was PBMCs, taken at surgery. The receptors stem from a male donor with early-stage non-small cell lung cancer.

This CDR3 reads CAWSVSSGNTIYF. The CDR3 nucleotides read TGTGCCTGGAGTGTATCATCCGGAAACACCATATATTTT. The V gene is TRBV30, the J gene TRBJ1-3; D uncertain. Germline assignment: CDR1 GTSNPN and CDR2 SVGIG (reference sequence). This CDR3 region has 13 residues. Trimming took 0 bases from V and 4 from J, leaving 7 bases between them.

This clonotype was counted a few times. The chain joins TRBV29-1 to TRBJ2-6; perhaps TRBD2 as D (6 bases). The CDR3 is 14 residues long. Germline-derived CDR1 and CDR2 are SQVTM and ANQGSEA. Trimming took off 8 bases at V and 2 bases at J, with 13 bases between the two ends. Here the CDR3 reads CSFLGGAGANVLTF. The CDR3 nucleotides read TGCAGCTTCCTAGGCGGGGCTGGGGCCAACGTCCTGACTTTC.

This clonotype was observed many times. The rearrangement links TRBV10-3 to TRBJ2-5; 10 nucleotides match TRBD2. The J segment lost 3 bases and the V segment lost 3 bases, leaving 4 bases of the junction unmatched. This CDR3 region has 15 residues. From germline, CDR1 is ENHRY and CDR2 SYGVKD. CDR3 residues: CAISEIAGGEETQYF. The CDR3 coding sequence is TGTGCCATCAGTGAAATAGCGGGGGGCGAAGAGACCCAGTACTTC.

V usage is TRBV6-1 and J usage is TRBJ2-3; 10 positions agree with TRBD1. The germline V gene encodes CDR1 MNHNS and CDR2 SASEGT. The CDR3 consists of 15 residues. V was clipped by 5 bases and J by 2 bases; unmatched bases: 4. CDR3 bases: TGTGCCAGCAGTCCCGGGACAGGGGCCACAGATACGCAGTATTTT. Protein product: CASSPGTGATDTQYF.

This clonotype was seen ten or more times. This chain uses TRBV28 with TRBJ1-5, with unresolved D. Germline CDR1 is MDHEN and CDR2 is SYDVKM. The germline V and J ends were trimmed by 5 bases and 2 bases, with 10 bases remaining between them. The CDR3 extends over 14 amino acids. Written as DNA, the CDR3 is TGTGCCAGCAGTCCACCCGGGGGCAATCAGCCCCAGCATTTT. Translation: CASSPPGGNQPQHF.

A few counts support this clonotype. The rearrangement links TRBV11-1 to TRBJ2-7, with 10 bases identical to TRBD1. Germline assignment: CDR1 SGHAT and CDR2 FQDESV (reference sequence). The CDR3 is made up of 17 amino acids. The V and J ends lost 0 bases and 3 bases, in that order; junction bases with no gene match: 8. CDR3 protein: CASSLANPGQGFYEQYF. In DNA form, the CDR3 reads TGTGCCAGCAGCTTAGCTAACCCGGGACAGGGGTTCTACGAGCAGTACTTC.

The chain links TRBV10-3 to TRBJ2-2; 8 bases are a match to TRBD2. This CDR3 is built from 16 residues. V shed 2 bases and J 2 bases; nucleotides not matched to a gene: 4. Germline V CDR1 and CDR2: ENHRY, SYGVKD. Here the CDR3 reads CAISEVAGRNTGELFF. The CDR3 DNA reads as TGTGCCATCAGTGAGGTAGCGGGGCGAAACACCGGGGAGCTGTTTTTT.

CDR3 protein: CASSLGPGEAFF. The CDR3 DNA reads as TGTGCCAGCAGTTTGGGCCCTGGTGAAGCTTTCTTT. The V call is TRBV28, the J call TRBJ1-1; no clear D. The CDR3 has 12 residues. The germline V gene encodes CDR1 MDHEN and CDR2 SYDVKM. Trimming removed 3 bases from V and 7 bases from J, with 9 bases in between. The whole variable domain, filled in from reference TRBV28 and TRBJ1-1, reads DVKVTQSSRYLVKRTGEKVFLECVQDMDHENMFWYRQDPGLGLRLIYFSYDVKMKEKGDIPEGYSVSREKKERFSLILESASTNQTSMYLCASSLGPGEAFFGQGTRLTVV.

This clonotype was counted only a few times. This chain connects TRBV9 to TRBJ2-5; TRBD1 matches at 7 bases. CDR1 SGDLS and CDR2 YYNGEE come from the germline V gene. The CDR3 is 14 residues long. Trimming removed 1 base from V and 5 bases from J; junction bases left unmatched: 5. The CDR3 sequence: CASSVRARGETQYF. The DNA for the CDR3 is TGTGCCAGCAGCGTACGAGCCAGGGGGGAGACCCAGTACTTC.

This clonotype was seen a handful of times. The rearrangement uses TRBV6-1 and TRBJ1-6; 9 bases match TRBD1. CDR1 and CDR2 from the germline V gene are MNHNS and SASEGT. The V and J ends lost 5 bases and 7 bases, in that order; junction bases with no gene match: 3. This CDR3 region has 14 residues. CDR3 nucleotides: TGTGCCAGCAGTTGGACAGGGGAAAATTCACCCCTCCACTTT. It encodes CASSWTGENSPLHF.

The chain links TRBV10-3 to TRBJ2-6; D is perhaps TRBD2 (5 bases). Germline V gene lookup returns CDR1 ENHRY and CDR2 SYGVKD. The CDR3 extends over 14 amino acids. The V and J ends lost 8 bases and 1 base respectively, with 9 bases between them. The CDR3 nucleotides are TGTGCCATCGATCCGGGGTCTGGGGCCAACGTCCTGACTTTC. Translating it yields CAIDPGSGANVLTF.

The V and J genes are TRBV30 and TRBJ1-6, with TRBD1 matching 7 bases. CDR3 length: 14 amino acids. Germline V CDR1 and CDR2: GTSNPN, SVGIG (reference sequence). J gave up 7 bases and V 0 bases, and 3 bases lay outside the gene matches. The CDR3 region has the DNA TGTGCCTGGAGTGTCCTGGGACAGAATTCACCCCTCCACTTT. Translation gives CAWSVLGQNSPLHF.

In this sample, this clonotype turned up a few times. The chain links TRBV28 to TRBJ2-7; D gene unclear. This CDR3 is 15 amino acids long. Trimming removed 8 bases from V and 1 base from J, with 18 bases in between. Germline V gives CDR1 MDHEN, CDR2 SYDVKM. CDR3 bases: TGTGCCAGCCCCCCAAACCCAGACGTTTCCTACGAGCAGTACTTC. This translates into CASPPNPDVSYEQYF.

This chain connects TRBV10-3 to TRBJ1-4, with D maybe TRBD1 (6 bases). V gave up 2 bases and J gave up 7 bases, with 8 bases separating them. The CDR3 covers 13 residues. From germline, CDR1 is ENHRY and CDR2 SYGVKD. CDR3 protein: CAISERGGEKLFF. CDR3 sequence (DNA): TGTGCCATCAGTGAGAGAGGGGGTGAAAAACTGTTTTTT.

This clonotype has just a few counts. This chain uses TRBV5-1 with TRBJ2-1; D perhaps matches TRBD2 (7 bases). The germline V gene encodes CDR1 SGHRS and CDR2 YFSETQ. V lost 8 bases, J lost 7 bases, and 16 bases lay in between. CDR3 length: 13 residues. This CDR3 reads CASSRGGGNEQFF. DNA for the CDR3: TGCGCCAGTTCGCGCGGGGGCGGAAATGAGCAGTTCTTC. Combining the CDR3 with reference TRBV5-1 and TRBJ2-1 gives the whole variable domain KAGVTQTPRYLIKTRGQQVTLSCSPISGHRSVSWYQQTPGQGLQFLFEYFSETQRNKGNFPGRFSGRQFSNSRSEMNVSTLELGDSALYLCASSRGGGNEQFFGPGTRLTVL.

This clonotype was observed a few times. J is TRBJ2-2 and V is TRBV6-2 or TRBV6-3; TRBD2 matches at 10 bases. There are 12 residues in the CDR3. V lost 7 bases, J lost 10 bases, and 3 bases stayed unmatched. The germline V gene has CDR1 MNHEY and CDR2 SVGEGT. The CDR3 nucleotides are TGTGCCAGCACGGGGACTAGCGCGGAGCTGTTTTTT. Its translation is CASTGTSAELFF.

The chain links TRBV29-1 to TRBJ2-7, with D possibly matching TRBD1 (6 bases). CDR1 is SQVTM, CDR2 ANQGSEA, per germline. V was cut by 6 bases and J by 3 bases, with 15 bases left in between. CDR3 size: 13 residues. CDR3 in amino acids: CSVTSDRYYEQYF. The CDR3 coding sequence is TGCAGCGTGACTTCCGACAGGTACTACGAGCAGTACTTC.

The V and J genes are TRBV6-1 and TRBJ2-3; D gene uncertain. Germline lookup yields CDR1 MNHNS and CDR2 SASEGT. Between the trimmed V and J ends, which lost 6 bases and 0 bases, there was a span of 10 bases. This CDR3 is 14 amino acids long. The DNA for the CDR3 is TGTGCCAGCAGGGACCACAGTAGCACAGATACGCAGTATTTT. Residues: CASRDHSSTDTQYF.